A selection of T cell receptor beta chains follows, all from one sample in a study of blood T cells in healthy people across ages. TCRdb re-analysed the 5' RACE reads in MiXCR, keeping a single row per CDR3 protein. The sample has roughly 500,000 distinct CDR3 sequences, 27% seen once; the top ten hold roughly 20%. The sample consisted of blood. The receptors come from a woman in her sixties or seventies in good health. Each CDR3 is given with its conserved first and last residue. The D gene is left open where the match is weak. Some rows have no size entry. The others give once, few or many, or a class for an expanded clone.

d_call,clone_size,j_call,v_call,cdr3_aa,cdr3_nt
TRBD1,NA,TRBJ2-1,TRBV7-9,CASSLVDREKNEQFF,TGTGCCAGCAGCTTAGTAGACAGGGAAAAGAATGAGCAGTTCTTC
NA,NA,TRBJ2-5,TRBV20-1,CSAPRSQETQYF,TGCAGTGCTCCACGATCCCAAGAGACCCAGTACTTC
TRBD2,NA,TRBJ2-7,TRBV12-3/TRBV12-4,CASRQAGEQYF,TGCGCCAGCCGACAAGCGGGGGAGCAGTACTTC
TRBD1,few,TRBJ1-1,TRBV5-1,CASGRDRGRTEAFF,TGCGCCAGCGGCCGGGACAGGGGGCGGACTGAAGCTTTCTTT
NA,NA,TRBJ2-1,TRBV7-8,CASSLTWRDEQFF,TGTGCCAGCAGCTTAACGTGGCGGGATGAGCAGTTCTTC
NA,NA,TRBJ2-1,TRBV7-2,CASSLGIDRLGYNEQFF,TGTGCCAGCAGCTTAGGTATAGACCGCCTGGGATACAATGAGCAGTTCTTC
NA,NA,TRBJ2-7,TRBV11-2,CASSPQAQGEQYF,TGTGCCAGCAGCCCCCAAGCACAAGGCGAGCAGTACTTC
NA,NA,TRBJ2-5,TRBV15,CATSRERREETQYF,TGCGCCACCAGCAGGGAGCGGAGAGAAGAGACCCAGTACTTC
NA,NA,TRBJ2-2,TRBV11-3,CASRSSPGVANTGGLFF,TGTGCCAGCAGATCCAGCCCCGGGGTTGCGAACACCGGGGGGCTGTTTTTT
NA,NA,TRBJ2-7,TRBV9,CASSVEASADYEQYF,TGTGCCAGCAGCGTAGAGGCTAGCGCTGACTACGAGCAGTACTTC
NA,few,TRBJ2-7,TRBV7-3,CASSPQGGIISYEQYF,TGTGCCAGCAGCCCCCAAGGAGGAATTATTTCCTACGAGCAGTACTTC
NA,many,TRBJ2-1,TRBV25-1,CATQGGSSYEQFF,TGTGCCACCCAGGGGGGATCTAGCTATGAGCAGTTCTTC